These 22 T cell receptor beta chains share one sample of origin, sequenced in a study of T cells in Graves' hyperthyroidism and ophthalmopathy. Amplified regions were TCR beta CDR3 sequences from RNA transcripts. The TCR CDR3 first-round RT-PCR relied on the HTBI primer set. TCRdb re-derived calls from the multiplex PCR reads in MiXCR, one entry per CDR3 protein. The profile shows 300,000 to 450,000 distinct CDR3 sequences, more than 20% of them singletons. The sequenced sample consisted of blood. Source of these receptors: a man aged 50 to 60 with Graves' hyperthyroidism.

Ten or more counts support this clonotype. The V gene is TRBV28, the J gene TRBJ2-1; TRBD2 matches at 7 bases. Germline V gene sequence: CDR1 MDHEN, CDR2 SYDVKM. After removal of 2 bases from V and 1 base from J, the junction contained 5 bases not matched to a gene. The CDR3 runs to 16 residues. CDR3 sequence: CASSLSGIPSYNEQFF. The CDR3 DNA reads TGTGCCAGCAGTTTAAGCGGGATCCCGTCCTACAATGAGCAGTTCTTC. Looking up the rest from reference TRBV28 and TRBJ2-1 gives the full variable domain: DVKVTQSSRYLVKRTGEKVFLECVQDMDHENMFWYRQDPGLGLRLIYFSYDVKMKEKGDIPEGYSVSREKKERFSLILESASTNQTSMYLCASSLSGIPSYNEQFFGPGTRLTVL.

The chain is built from TRBV28 and TRBJ1-1, with D possibly being TRBD1 (6 bases). CDR3 length equals 13 residues. The germline CDR1 and CDR2 sequences are MDHEN and SYDVKM. Trimming shortened V by 6 bases and J by 11 bases, and 19 bases separated the two germline ends. CDR3 region: CASSLPQGLGAFF. Here the CDR3 DNA reads TGTGCCAGCAGCTTACCCCAGGGGTTAGGGGCTTTCTTT.

The rearrangement joins TRBV6-5 to TRBJ1-2; D might be TRBD1 (6 bases). CDR3 size: 16 residues. Germline CDR1 and CDR2: MNHEY and SVGAGI. V was pared by 0 bases and J by 4 bases, with 15 bases between. CDR3 DNA sequence: TGTGCCAGCAGTTACTCCGTGACAGGCCGCCCCTATGGCTACACCTTC. This sequence encodes CASSYSVTGRPYGYTF.

V and J are TRBV18 and TRBJ1-2; no clear D. This CDR3 has 13 amino acids. CDR1 and CDR2 from the germline V gene are KGHSH and LQKENI. V was clipped by 3 bases and J by 4 bases, with 9 bases between them. The CDR3 coding sequence is TGTGCCAGCTCACCCGCTACAGTCTATGGCTACACCTTC. Protein product: CASSPATVYGYTF.

The chain joins TRBV13 to TRBJ1-1, with 7 bases matching TRBD1. Unmatched junction bases numbered 7, after V lost 8 bases and J lost 1 base. The CDR3 consists of 14 residues. The germline V gene has CDR1 PRHDT and CDR2 FYEKMQ (reference sequence). DNA for the CDR3: TGTGCCAGCGGTCCGACAGGGAGGAACACTGAAGCTTTCTTT. Its translation is CASGPTGRNTEAFF.

This clonotype came up a few times. The chain has TRBV7-3 and TRBJ1-1; D unclear. CDR1 is SGHTA and CDR2 is FQGTGA in the germline V gene. This CDR3 is built from 14 residues. Deletions cut 2 bases from V and 5 bases from J, with 12 bases between. This chain's CDR3 is CASSLVGGQTEAFF. The CDR3 region has the DNA TGTGCCAGCAGCTTAGTCGGAGGGCAGACTGAAGCTTTCTTT. Complete variable domain (other parts from reference TRBV7-3 and TRBJ1-1): GAGVSQTPSNKVTEKGKYVELRCDPISGHTALYWYRQSLGQGPEFLIYFQGTGAADDSGLPNDRFFAVRPEGSVSTLKIQRTERGDSAVYLCASSLVGGQTEAFFGQGTRLTVV.

This chain links TRBV11-2 with TRBJ2-2, with 10 bases aligning to TRBD2. Germline CDR1 reads SGHAT; CDR2 reads FQNNGV. The CDR3 is 13 amino acids. Losses at the gene ends were 5 bases for V and 10 bases for J; bases not matched to a gene: 4. The CDR3 nucleotides are TGTGCCAGCAGCGCGGGACTAGCGATGGAGCTGTTTTTT. Protein sequence: CASSAGLAMELFF.

The rearrangement uses TRBV20-1 and TRBJ2-1, with D possibly TRBD2 on 6 matching bases. The germline CDR1 and CDR2 sequences are DFQATT and SNEGSKA (reference sequence). V was shortened by 6 bases and J by 4 bases, with 19 bases between the two germline ends. CDR3 length equals 15 residues. CDR3 nucleotide sequence: TGCAGTGCCAAGGGGACTCTCTCCTTTTACAATGAGCAGTTCTTC. As protein: CSAKGTLSFYNEQFF.

This clonotype appeared a single time. This chain joins TRBV4-1 and TRBJ2-7; unclear D gene. Germline V gene sequence: CDR1 MGHRA, CDR2 YSYEKL. V was trimmed by 4 bases and J by 7 bases, leaving 20 bases between them. The CDR3 sequence is 15 residues long. In DNA, the CDR3 is TGCGCCAGCAGCCGAGAAGTAGTGAGGCCTGAAGAGCAGTACTTC. The encoded protein is CASSREVVRPEEQYF.

The genes are TRBV20-1 and TRBJ2-5; TRBD2 aligns across 8 bases. Losses at the gene ends were 6 bases for V and 1 base for J; bases not matched to a gene: 7. Per germline, CDR1 DFQATT and CDR2 SNEGSKA (reference sequence). The CDR3 covers 14 residues. The CDR3 here is CSATRTSGQETQYF. CDR3 in DNA: TGCAGTGCAACTCGTACTAGCGGCCAAGAGACCCAGTACTTC.

The V and J genes are TRBV7-2 and TRBJ2-1, with D maybe TRBD2 (5 bases). V dropped 5 bases and J dropped 5 bases, with 16 bases sitting between them. CDR1 is SGHTA and CDR2 is FQGNSA in the germline V gene. The CDR3 covers 15 residues. The CDR3, as DNA: TGTGCCAGCAGCCCTCGGGATCAGAACCACAATGAGCAGTTCTTC. This translates into CASSPRDQNHNEQFF.

The CDR3: CASSYPQREGRIEQYF. As DNA, the CDR3 is TGTGCCAGCAGTTACCCTCAGCGGGAGGGCCGGATCGAGCAGTACTTC. This rearrangement joins TRBV6-5 to TRBJ2-7; 10 nucleotides agree with TRBD2. CDR3 length: 16 residues. V lost 2 bases, J lost 6 bases, and 10 bases stayed unmatched. Looked up from germline, CDR1 is MNHEY and CDR2 is SVGAGI.

The CDR3 reads CATSRDRLNTGELFF. Here the CDR3 DNA reads TGTGCCACCAGCAGAGACCGGTTAAACACCGGGGAGCTGTTTTTT. J is TRBJ2-2 and V is TRBV15; D unresolved. CDR1 is LNHNV and CDR2 is YYDKDF in the germline V gene (reference sequence). The CDR3 loop spans 15 amino acids. V was pared by 0 bases and J by 2 bases, with 7 bases between.

This clonotype was seen only a few times. The CDR3 coding sequence is TGTGCCAGCAGTGAGACCCCGGGATCTGCCTACGAGCAGTACTTC. Translated, it gives CASSETPGSAYEQYF. The chain employs TRBV27 and TRBJ2-7; maybe TRBD2 (5 bases). The V end was cut by 5 bases, the J end by 2 bases, with 16 bases between. Germline CDR1 reads MNHEY; CDR2 reads SMNVEV (reference sequence). The CDR3 is made up of 15 amino acids.

The chain is built from TRBV6-1 and TRBJ2-7; D is uncertain. Trimming pared 10 bases from V and 2 bases from J, leaving 15 bases between. Looked up from germline, CDR1 is MNHNS and CDR2 is SASEGT. CDR3 length: 13 amino acids. CDR3 sequence: CANKAPLPYEQYF. The CDR3 DNA is TGTGCCAACAAGGCCCCATTGCCCTACGAGCAGTACTTC.

This clonotype was detected only a few times. V gene TRBV13 combines with J gene TRBJ2-2; 7 nucleotides agree with TRBD2. The V segment lost 1 base and the J segment 7 bases; nucleotides outside the gene matches: 9. Germline assignment: CDR1 PRHDT and CDR2 FYEKMQ (reference sequence). The CDR3 runs 16 residues. CDR3 region: CASSLAAGVGVGELFF. Here the CDR3 DNA reads TGTGCCAGCAGCTTAGCGGCGGGAGTAGGTGTCGGGGAGCTGTTTTTT.

J is TRBJ1-5 and V is TRBV24-1, with TRBD1 matching 7 bases. With V trimmed by 8 bases and J by 2 bases, 5 bases remained unmatched. Germline CDR1 KGHDR, CDR2 SFDVKD. The CDR3 extends over 14 amino acids. The CDR3 DNA follows: TGTGCCACCAAGGATACAGGGGGCAATCAGCCCCAGCATTTT. This sequence encodes CATKDTGGNQPQHF.

Ten or more counts support this clonotype. This rearrangement joins TRBV7-9 to TRBJ2-7; the D is unclear. Trimming stripped 5 bases from V and 12 bases from J, with 17 bases between. The CDR3 length is 12 residues. Per germline, CDR1 SEHNR and CDR2 FQNEAQ (reference sequence). CDR3 sequence: CASSPSDGPGYF. DNA for the CDR3: TGTGCCAGCAGCCCTTCGGACGGACCGGGGTACTTC.

The table lists this clonotype with many counts. The chain recombines TRBV11-2 with TRBJ2-7; D gene unclear. Germline V gene lookup returns CDR1 SGHAT and CDR2 FQNNGV. The CDR3 covers 13 residues. Trimming left V 3 bases short and J 4 bases short, with 10 bases between. CDR3 sequence: CASSFSYGYEQYF. DNA of the CDR3: TGTGCCAGCAGCTTCTCATACGGGTACGAGCAGTACTTC. Variable domain in full (rest from reference TRBV11-2 and TRBJ2-7): EAGVAQSPRYKIIEKRQSVAFWCNPISGHATLYWYQQILGQGPKLLIQFQNNGVVDDSQLPKDRFSAERLKGVDSTLKIQPAKLEDSAVYLCASSFSYGYEQYFGPGTRLTVT.

This clonotype was seen many times. The V call is TRBV2, the J call TRBJ2-7; D gene ambiguous. The CDR3 length is 13 residues. The V and J ends lost 0 bases and 0 bases respectively, with 3 bases between them. Germline CDR1 reads SNHLY; CDR2 reads FYNNEI. CDR3 bases: TGTGCCAGCAGTGAAGCGCCCTCCTACGAGCAGTACTTC. It yields the protein CASSEAPSYEQYF.

The V and J genes are TRBV10-3 and TRBJ2-1; 13 positions match TRBD2. Trimming removed 6 bases from V and 1 base from J; junction bases left unmatched: 9. This CDR3 is 18 amino acids long. Per the germline V gene, CDR1 is ENHRY and CDR2 is SYGVKD. This CDR3 reads CAIRPTSGRQLSYNEQFF. In DNA form, the CDR3 reads TGTGCCATCAGACCGACTAGCGGGAGGCAATTATCCTACAATGAGCAGTTCTTC.

This clonotype has more than one count but fewer than ten. The V and J genes are TRBV2 and TRBJ1-2; D gene ambiguous. CDR1 and CDR2 from the germline V gene are SNHLY and FYNNEI. Trimming stripped 2 bases from V and 2 bases from J, with 9 bases between. The CDR3 runs 14 residues. CDR3 in amino acids: CASSEFRLNYGYTF. The CDR3 bases are TGTGCCAGCAGTGAATTTAGACTAAACTATGGCTACACCTTC.